Below, 5 T cell receptor beta chains from the same sample are listed, as sequenced in a study of beta chain features in type 1 diabetes. Since all of the isolated RNA was reverse transcribed, expressed TCRB transcripts were what got sequenced. Clones were sequenced by immunoSEQ multiplex PCR, and TCRdb holds only the in-frame ones, with some missing. The table shows roughly 140,000 clones, with over 9% occurring only once. These receptors' antigens are unknown. Study-wide findings and caveats: Shortening of TCRB CDR3s, moderate but significant, appeared in all four CD4+ subsets of Type 1 diabetes patients.

The sequenced sample consisted of central memory CD4+ T cells from blood. The receptors stem from a man aged 25-40 years with type 1 diabetes.

CDR3 sequence reads: CASSLTGTANEQFF. CDR3 coding DNA: TGTGCCAGCAGCCTCACCGGGACAGCTAATGAGCAGTTCTTC. This chain connects TRBV7-2 to TRBJ2-1; 7 bases line up with TRBD1. The CDR3 length is 14 residues. Germline V gene lookup returns CDR1 SGHTA and CDR2 FQGNSA. J lost 7 bases, V lost 5 bases, and 8 bases had no gene match.

The CDR3, as DNA: TGTGCCAGCAGCCAAGAGGGCGGGGGGAACACTGAAGCTTTCTTT. As protein: CASSQEGGGNTEAFF. The chain links TRBV4-2 to TRBJ1-1; TRBD1 might be the D (5 bases). From germline, CDR1 is LGHNA and CDR2 YNFKEQ. The CDR3 totals 15 residues. V was pared by 0 bases and J by 1 base, with 9 bases between.

The CDR3 loop is CASSKDPGQMNYEQYF. The CDR3 nucleotides read TGTGCCAGCAGTAAAGACCCGGGACAGATGAACTACGAGCAGTACTTC. The rearrangement uses TRBV27 and TRBJ2-7; 7 nucleotides align to TRBD1. J lost 3 bases, V lost 5 bases, and 13 bases had no gene match. The CDR3 is made up of 16 amino acids. From germline, CDR1 is MNHEY and CDR2 SMNVEV (reference sequence).

This clone came up a few times. This chain joins TRBV7-2 and TRBJ2-7; 8 bases fit TRBD2. The length of the CDR3 is 15 residues. V was pared by 5 bases and J by 0 bases, with 6 bases of the junction left unmatched. Per germline, CDR1 SGHTA and CDR2 FQGNSA. This CDR3 reads CASSTSSGLSYEQYF. The CDR3 DNA reads as TGTGCCAGCAGCACGTCTAGCGGGCTCTCCTACGAGCAGTACTTC.

The rearrangement uses TRBV7-9 and TRBJ1-2; TRBD1 matches 7 bases. V gave up 6 bases and J gave up 8 bases; unmatched junction bases: 12. The CDR3 has 14 amino acids. Germline assignment: CDR1 SEHNR and CDR2 FQNEAQ (reference sequence). The CDR3, as DNA: TGTGCCAGCAGAGGGACAGTTCCCTTCGGGGGCTACACCTTC. This translates into CASRGTVPFGGYTF.